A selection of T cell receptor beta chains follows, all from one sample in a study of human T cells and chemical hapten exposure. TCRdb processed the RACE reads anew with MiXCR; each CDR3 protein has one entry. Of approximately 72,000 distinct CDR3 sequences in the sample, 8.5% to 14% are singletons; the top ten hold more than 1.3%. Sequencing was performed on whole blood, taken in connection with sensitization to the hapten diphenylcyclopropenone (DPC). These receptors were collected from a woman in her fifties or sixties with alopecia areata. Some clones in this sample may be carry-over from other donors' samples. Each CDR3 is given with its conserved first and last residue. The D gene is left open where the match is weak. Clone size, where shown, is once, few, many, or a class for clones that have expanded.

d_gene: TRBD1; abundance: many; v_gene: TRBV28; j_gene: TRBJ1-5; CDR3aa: CASSADRAQPQHF; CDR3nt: TGTGCCAGCAGCGCAGACAGGGCTCAGCCCCAGCATTTT
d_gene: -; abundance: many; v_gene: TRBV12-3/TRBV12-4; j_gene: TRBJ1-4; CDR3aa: CASRSTGLGNEKLFF; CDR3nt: TGTGCCAGCAGATCAACAGGGTTGGGTAATGAAAAACTGTTTTTT
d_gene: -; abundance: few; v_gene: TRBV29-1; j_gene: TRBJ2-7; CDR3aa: CSVDGQGSNEQYF; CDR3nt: TGCAGCGTTGACGGGCAGGGATCCAACGAGCAGTACTTC
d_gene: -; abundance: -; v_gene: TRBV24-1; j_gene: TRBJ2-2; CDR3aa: CATSDPSGTSGELFF; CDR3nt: TGTGCCACCAGTGATCCCTCCGGGACATCCGGGGAGCTGTTTTTT
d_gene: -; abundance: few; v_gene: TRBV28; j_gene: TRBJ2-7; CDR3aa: CASRWEGRQYF; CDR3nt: TGTGCCAGCAGGTGGGAAGGGAGGCAGTACTTC
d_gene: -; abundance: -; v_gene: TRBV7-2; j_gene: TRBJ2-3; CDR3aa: CASSFDPYSGDTQYF; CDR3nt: TGTGCCAGCAGTTTCGACCCTTACTCGGGAGATACGCAGTATTTT
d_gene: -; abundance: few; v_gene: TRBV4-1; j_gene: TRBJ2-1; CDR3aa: CASSRGGMTLYNEQFF; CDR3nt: TGCGCCAGCAGTCGAGGGGGGATGACGTTATACAATGAGCAGTTCTTC
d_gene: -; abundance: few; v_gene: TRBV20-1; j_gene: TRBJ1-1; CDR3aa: CSARDGGNTEAFF; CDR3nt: TGCAGTGCTAGAGATGGGGGAAACACTGAAGCTTTCTTT
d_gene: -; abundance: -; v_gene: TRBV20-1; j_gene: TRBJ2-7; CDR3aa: CSAPDWGEQYF; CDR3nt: TGCAGTGCTCCCGACTGGGGAGAGCAGTACTTC
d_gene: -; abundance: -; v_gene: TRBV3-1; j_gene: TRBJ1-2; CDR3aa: CASSQEGLPYGYTF; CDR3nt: TGTGCCAGCAGCCAAGAAGGCCTGCCCTATGGCTACACCTTC
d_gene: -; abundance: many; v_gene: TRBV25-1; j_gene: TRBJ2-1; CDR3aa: CASSESPNGANEQFF; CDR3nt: TGTGCCAGCAGTGAATCGCCGAATGGGGCCAATGAGCAGTTCTTC
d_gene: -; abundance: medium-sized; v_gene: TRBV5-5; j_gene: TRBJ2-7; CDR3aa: CASSLLTETYEQYF; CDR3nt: TGTGCCAGCAGCTTGTTAACGGAAACCTACGAGCAGTACTTC
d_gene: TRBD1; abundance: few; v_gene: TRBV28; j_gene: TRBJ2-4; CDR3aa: CVSSSGQADIQYF; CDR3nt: TGTGTCAGCAGTTCGGGACAGGCGGACATTCAGTACTTC
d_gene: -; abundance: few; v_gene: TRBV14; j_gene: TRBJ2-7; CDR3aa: CASSRVEEYEQYF; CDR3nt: TGTGCCAGCAGCAGAGTGGAGGAATATGAGCAGTACTTC
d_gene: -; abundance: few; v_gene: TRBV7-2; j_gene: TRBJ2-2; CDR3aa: CASSKPNTGELFF; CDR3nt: TGTGCCAGCAGCAAACCGAACACCGGGGAGCTGTTTTTT
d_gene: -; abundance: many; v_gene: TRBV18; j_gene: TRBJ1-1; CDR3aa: CASSLPVLDTEAFF; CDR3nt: TGTGCCAGCTCACTTCCAGTGCTCGACACTGAAGCTTTCTTT
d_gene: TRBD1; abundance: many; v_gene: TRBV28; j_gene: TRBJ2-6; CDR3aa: CASSWTGPSSGANVLTF; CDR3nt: TGTGCCAGCAGTTGGACAGGGCCGAGCTCTGGGGCCAACGTCCTGACTTTC
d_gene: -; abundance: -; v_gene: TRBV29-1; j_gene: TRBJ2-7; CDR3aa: CSVGGTGAYEQYF; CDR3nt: TGCAGCGTTGGGGGGACGGGTGCCTACGAGCAGTACTTC
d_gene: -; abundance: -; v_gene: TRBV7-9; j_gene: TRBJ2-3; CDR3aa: CASRPWGPLGQTDTQYF; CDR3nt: TGTGCCAGCAGACCCTGGGGCCCACTAGGACAGACAGATACGCAGTATTTT
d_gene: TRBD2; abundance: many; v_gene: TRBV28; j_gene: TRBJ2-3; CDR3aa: CASSPAGFTDTQYF; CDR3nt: TGTGCCAGCAGCCCAGCGGGATTCACAGATACGCAGTATTTT
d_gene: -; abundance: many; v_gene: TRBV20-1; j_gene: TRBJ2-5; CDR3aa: CSARDGQETQYF; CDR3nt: TGCAGTGCTAGAGACGGGCAAGAGACCCAGTACTTC
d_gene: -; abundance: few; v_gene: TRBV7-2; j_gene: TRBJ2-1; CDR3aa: CASSLFHNEQFF; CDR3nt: TGTGCCAGCAGCTTGTTCCACAATGAGCAGTTCTTC
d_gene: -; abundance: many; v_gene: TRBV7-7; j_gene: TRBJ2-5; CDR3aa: CASSYLVGPQETQYF; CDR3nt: TGTGCCAGCAGTTATCTGGTGGGCCCCCAAGAGACCCAGTACTTC
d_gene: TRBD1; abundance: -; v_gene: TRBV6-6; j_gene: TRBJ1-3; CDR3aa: CASSLKTGSSGNTIYF; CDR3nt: TGTGCCAGCAGCCTAAAGACAGGGAGCTCTGGAAACACCATATATTTT
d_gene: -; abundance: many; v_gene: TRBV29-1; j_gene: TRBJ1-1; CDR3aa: CSVRMNTEAFF; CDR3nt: TGCAGCGTTAGGATGAACACTGAAGCTTTCTTT
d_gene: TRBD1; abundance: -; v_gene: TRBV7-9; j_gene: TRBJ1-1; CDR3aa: CASSPGQGLMAFF; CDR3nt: TGTGCCAGCAGCCCAGGACAGGGATTAATGGCTTTCTTT
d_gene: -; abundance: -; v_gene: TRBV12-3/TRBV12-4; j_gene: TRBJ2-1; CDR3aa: CASGGPDSSYNEQFF; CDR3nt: TGTGCCAGTGGGGGGCCGGACAGCTCCTACAATGAGCAGTTCTTC
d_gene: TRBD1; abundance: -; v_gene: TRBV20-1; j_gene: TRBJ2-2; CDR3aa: CSARAQGADTGELFF; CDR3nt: TGCAGTGCTAGAGCACAGGGGGCTGACACCGGGGAGCTGTTTTTT
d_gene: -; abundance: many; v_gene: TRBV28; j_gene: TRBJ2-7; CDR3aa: CASSLAPIYEQYF; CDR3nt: TGTGCCAGCAGTCTAGCCCCCATCTACGAGCAGTACTTC
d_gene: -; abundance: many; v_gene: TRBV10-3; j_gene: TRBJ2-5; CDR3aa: CAISDPGTPRQETQYF; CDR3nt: TGTGCCATCAGTGACCCAGGGACCCCGCGACAAGAGACCCAGTACTTC
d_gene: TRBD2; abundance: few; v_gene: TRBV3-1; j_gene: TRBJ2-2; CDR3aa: CASSPIAGGTGELFF; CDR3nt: TGTGCCAGCAGCCCCATAGCGGGAGGAACCGGGGAGCTGTTTTTT
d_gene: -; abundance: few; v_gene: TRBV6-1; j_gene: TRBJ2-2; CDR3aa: CASIWGTGELFF; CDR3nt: TGTGCCAGCATCTGGGGCACCGGGGAGCTGTTTTTT
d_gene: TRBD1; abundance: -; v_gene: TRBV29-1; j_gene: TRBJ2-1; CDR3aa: CSVEDRGTDLWSEFF; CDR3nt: TGCAGCGTTGAAGATAGGGGGACAGACCTTTGGAGTGAGTTCTTC
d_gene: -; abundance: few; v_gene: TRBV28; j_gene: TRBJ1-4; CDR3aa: CASSPRTAGRNEKLFF; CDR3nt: TGTGCCAGCAGTCCCCGGACGGCAGGCCGGAATGAAAAACTGTTTTTT
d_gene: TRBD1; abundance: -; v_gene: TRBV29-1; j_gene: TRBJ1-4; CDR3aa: CSVARQGAEKLFF; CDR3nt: TGCAGCGTTGCGCGGCAGGGGGCCGAAAAACTGTTTTTT
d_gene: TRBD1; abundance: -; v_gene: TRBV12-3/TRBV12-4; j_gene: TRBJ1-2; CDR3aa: CASSRRDRVHDYGYTF; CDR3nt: TGTGCCAGCAGTCGCCGGGACAGGGTTCATGACTATGGCTACACCTTC
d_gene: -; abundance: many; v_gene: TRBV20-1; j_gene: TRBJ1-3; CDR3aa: CSARDPRGSGNTIYF; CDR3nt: TGCAGTGCTAGAGACCCCCGGGGCTCTGGAAACACCATATATTTT
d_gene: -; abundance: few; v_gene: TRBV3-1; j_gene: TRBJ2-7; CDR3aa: CASSQAGTPVWEQYF; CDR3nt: TGTGCCAGCAGCCAGGCCGGGACTCCGGTCTGGGAGCAGTACTTC
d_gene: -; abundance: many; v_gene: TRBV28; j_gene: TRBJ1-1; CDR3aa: CATVRVNTEAFF; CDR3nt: TGTGCCACAGTAAGGGTTAACACTGAAGCTTTCTTT
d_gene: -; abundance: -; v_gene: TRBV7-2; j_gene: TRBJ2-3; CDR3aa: CASSLGTSTDTQYF; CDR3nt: TGTGCCAGCAGCTTAGGGACGAGCACAGATACGCAGTATTTT
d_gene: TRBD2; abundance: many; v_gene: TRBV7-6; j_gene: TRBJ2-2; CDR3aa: CASSFSGRGTGELFF; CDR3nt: TGTGCCAGCAGCTTTAGCGGGAGGGGCACCGGGGAGCTGTTTTTT
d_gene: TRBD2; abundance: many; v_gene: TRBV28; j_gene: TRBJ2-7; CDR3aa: CASSLFTSGSLNEQYF; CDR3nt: TGTGCCAGCAGTTTATTTACTAGCGGGAGCTTGAACGAGCAGTACTTC
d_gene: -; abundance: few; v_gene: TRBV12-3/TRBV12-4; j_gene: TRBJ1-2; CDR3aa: CASRRSANYGYTF; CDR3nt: TGTGCCAGCAGACGGTCAGCTAACTATGGCTACACCTTC